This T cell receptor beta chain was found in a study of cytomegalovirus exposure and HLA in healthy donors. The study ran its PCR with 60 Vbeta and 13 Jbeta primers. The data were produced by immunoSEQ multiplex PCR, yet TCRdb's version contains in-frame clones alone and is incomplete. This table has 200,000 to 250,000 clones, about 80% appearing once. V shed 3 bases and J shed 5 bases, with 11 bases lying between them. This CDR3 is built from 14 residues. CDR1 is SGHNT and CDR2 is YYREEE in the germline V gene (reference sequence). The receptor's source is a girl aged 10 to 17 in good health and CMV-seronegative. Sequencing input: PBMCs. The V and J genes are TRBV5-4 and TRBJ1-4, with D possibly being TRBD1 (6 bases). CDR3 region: CASSSDRFNEKLFF. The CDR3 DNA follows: TGTGCCAGCAGCTCAGACAGGTTCAATGAAAAACTGTTTTTT.